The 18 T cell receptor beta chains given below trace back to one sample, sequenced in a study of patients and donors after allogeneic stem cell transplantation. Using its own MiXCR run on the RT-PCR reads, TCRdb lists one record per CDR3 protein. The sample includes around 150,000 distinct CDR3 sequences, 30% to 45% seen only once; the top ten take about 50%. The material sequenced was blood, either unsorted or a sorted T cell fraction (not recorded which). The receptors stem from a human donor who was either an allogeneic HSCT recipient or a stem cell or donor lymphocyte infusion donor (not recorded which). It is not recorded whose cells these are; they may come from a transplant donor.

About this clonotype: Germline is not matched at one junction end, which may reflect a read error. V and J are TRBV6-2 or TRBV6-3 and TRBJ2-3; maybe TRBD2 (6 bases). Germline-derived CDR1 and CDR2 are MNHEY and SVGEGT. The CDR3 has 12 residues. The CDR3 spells CASSATGLPQCF. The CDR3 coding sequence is TGTGCCAGCAGCGCGACGGGACTCCCTCAATGTTTT.

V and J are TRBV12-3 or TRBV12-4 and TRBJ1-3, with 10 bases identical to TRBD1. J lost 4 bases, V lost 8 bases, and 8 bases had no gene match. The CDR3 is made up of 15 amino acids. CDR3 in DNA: TGTGCCAGCCGATGGGACAGGGGATCGGGAAACACCATATATTTT. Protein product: CASRWDRGSGNTIYF.

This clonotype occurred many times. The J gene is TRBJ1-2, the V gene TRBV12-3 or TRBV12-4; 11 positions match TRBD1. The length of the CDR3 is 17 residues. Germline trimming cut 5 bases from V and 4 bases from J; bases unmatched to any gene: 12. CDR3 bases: TGTGCCAGCAGTACAGGAGTCGGACAGGGGGCTTCCTATGGCTACACCTTC. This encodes CASSTGVGQGASYGYTF.

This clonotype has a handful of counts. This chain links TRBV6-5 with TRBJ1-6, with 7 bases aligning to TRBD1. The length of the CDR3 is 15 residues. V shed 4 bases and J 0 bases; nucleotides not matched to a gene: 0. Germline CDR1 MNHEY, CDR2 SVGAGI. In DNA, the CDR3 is TGTGCCAGCAGTTGGGACAGCTCCTATAATTCACCCCTCCACTTT. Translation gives CASSWDSSYNSPLHF.

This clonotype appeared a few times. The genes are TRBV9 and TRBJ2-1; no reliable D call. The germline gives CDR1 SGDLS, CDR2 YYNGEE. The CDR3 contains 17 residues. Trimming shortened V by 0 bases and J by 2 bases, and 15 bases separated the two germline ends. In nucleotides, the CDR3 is TGTGCCAGCAGCGTAGCAACGAGTCTAGTGCCCTACAATGAGCAGTTCTTC. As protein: CASSVATSLVPYNEQFF.

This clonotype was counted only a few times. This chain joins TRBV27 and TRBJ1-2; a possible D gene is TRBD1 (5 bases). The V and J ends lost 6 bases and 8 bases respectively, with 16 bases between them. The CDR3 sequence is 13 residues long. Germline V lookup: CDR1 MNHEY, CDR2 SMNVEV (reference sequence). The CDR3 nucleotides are TGTGCCAGCAGAAAAGGTTGGGGGAAAGGCTACACCTTC. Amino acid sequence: CASRKGWGKGYTF.

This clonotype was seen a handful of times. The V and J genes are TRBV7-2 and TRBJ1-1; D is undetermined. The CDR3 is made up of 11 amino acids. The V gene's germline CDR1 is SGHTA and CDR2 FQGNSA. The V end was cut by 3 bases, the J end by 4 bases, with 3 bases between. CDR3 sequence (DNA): TGTGCCAGCAGCTTGATCACTGAAGCTTTCTTT. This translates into CASSLITEAFF.

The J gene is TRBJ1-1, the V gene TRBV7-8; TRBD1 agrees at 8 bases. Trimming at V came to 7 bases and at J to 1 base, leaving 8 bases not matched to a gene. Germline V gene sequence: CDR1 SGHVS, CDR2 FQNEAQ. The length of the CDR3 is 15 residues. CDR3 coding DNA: TGTGCCAGCACCCGACAGGGGCTGTGGAACACTGAAGCTTTCTTT. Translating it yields CASTRQGLWNTEAFF.

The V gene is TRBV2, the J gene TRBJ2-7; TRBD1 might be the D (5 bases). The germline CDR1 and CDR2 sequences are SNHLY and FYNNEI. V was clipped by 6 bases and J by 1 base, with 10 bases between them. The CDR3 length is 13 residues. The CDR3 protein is CASSAPGSYEQYV. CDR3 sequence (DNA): TGTGCCAGCAGCGCTCCAGGGTCCTACGAGCAGTACGTC.

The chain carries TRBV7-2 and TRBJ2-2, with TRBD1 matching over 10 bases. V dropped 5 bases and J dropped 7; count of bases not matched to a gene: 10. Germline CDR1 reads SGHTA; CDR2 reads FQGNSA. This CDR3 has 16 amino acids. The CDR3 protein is CASSADWTGGGGELFF. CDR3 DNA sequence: TGTGCCAGCAGCGCTGACTGGACAGGGGGAGGCGGGGAGCTGTTTTTT.

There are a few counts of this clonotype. The chain's CDR3 is CASTLVGLDTEAFF. CDR3 sequence (DNA): TGTGCCAGCACCTTAGTGGGCTTGGACACTGAAGCTTTCTTT. The chain has TRBV12-3 or TRBV12-4 and TRBJ1-1; D unclear. Trimming removed 7 bases from V and 3 bases from J, with 15 bases in between. The CDR3 is 14 residues long.

CDR3 loop: CASSVGQRAYGYTF. As DNA, the CDR3 is TGTGCCAGCAGCGTAGGTCAGCGCGCCTATGGCTACACCTTC. The chain uses TRBV9 and TRBJ1-2; the D is unclear. The CDR3 is 14 amino acids. V gave up 0 bases and J gave up 4 bases, with 10 bases separating them. CDR1 is SGDLS, CDR2 YYNGEE, per germline.

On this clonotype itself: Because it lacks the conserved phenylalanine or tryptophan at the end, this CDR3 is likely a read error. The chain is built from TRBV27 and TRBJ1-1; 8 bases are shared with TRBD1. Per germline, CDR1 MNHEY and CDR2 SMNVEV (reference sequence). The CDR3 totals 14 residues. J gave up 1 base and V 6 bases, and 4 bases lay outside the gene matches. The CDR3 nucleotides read TGTGCCAGCAGGGCGGACAGGGAGAACACTGAAGCTTTCTTG. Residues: CASRADRENTEAFL.

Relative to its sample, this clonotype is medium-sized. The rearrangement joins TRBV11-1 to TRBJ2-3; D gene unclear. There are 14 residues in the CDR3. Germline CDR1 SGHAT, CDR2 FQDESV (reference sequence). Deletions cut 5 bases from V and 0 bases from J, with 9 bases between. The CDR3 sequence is CASSRRPSTDTQYF. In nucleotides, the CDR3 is TGTGCCAGCAGCCGACGTCCTAGCACAGATACGCAGTATTTT.

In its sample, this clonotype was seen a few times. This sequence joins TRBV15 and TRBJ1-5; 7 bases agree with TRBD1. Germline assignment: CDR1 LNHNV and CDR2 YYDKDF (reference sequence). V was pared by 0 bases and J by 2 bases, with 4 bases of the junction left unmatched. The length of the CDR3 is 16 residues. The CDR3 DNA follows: TGTGCCACCAGCAGAGACAGGGGGAAAGGCAATCAGCCCCAGCATTTT. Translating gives CATSRDRGKGNQPQHF.

CDR3 sequence: CSARSGIDGYTF. CDR3 nucleotide sequence: TGCAGCGCCCGCTCCGGAATAGATGGCTACACCTTC. The V call is TRBV29-1, the J call TRBJ1-2; D is undetermined. There are 12 residues in the CDR3. Germline V gives CDR1 SQVTM, CDR2 ANQGSEA. The V and J ends lost 7 bases and 6 bases respectively, with 15 bases between them.

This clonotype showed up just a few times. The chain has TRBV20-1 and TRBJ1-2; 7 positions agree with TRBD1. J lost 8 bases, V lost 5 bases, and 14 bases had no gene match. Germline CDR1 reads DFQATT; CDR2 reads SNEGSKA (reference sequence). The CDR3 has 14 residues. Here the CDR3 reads CSAGGDSQTMGYTF. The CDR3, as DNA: TGCAGTGCTGGGGGGGACAGCCAGACTATGGGCTACACCTTC.

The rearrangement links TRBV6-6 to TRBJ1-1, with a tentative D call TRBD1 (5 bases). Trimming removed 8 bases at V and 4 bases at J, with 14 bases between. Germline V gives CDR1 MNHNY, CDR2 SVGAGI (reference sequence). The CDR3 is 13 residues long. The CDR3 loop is CASGGVFGTEAFF. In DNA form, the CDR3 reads TGTGCCAGCGGAGGGGTTTTCGGCACTGAAGCTTTCTTT.